This entry lists 12 T cell receptor beta chains sequenced from one sample in a study of cytomegalovirus exposure and HLA in healthy donors. PCR involved 60 Vbeta and 13 Jbeta primers. Assay used: immunoSEQ multiplex PCR; TCRdb lists only in-frame clones, some missing. Among approximately 160,000 clones listed, around four fifths were seen once. Sequencing was carried out using PBMCs. The receptors come from a girl aged 10 to 17 in good health and CMV-seropositive.

The gene calls are TRBV29-1 and TRBJ1-1; perhaps TRBD1 as D (5 bases). This CDR3 is 13 amino acids long. Between the trimmed V and J ends, which lost 7 bases and 2 bases, there was a span of 14 bases. From germline, CDR1 is SQVTM and CDR2 ANQGSEA. CDR3 in amino acids: CSGVAGLNTEAFF. The DNA of the CDR3 is TGCAGCGGCGTCGCGGGGCTCAACACTGAAGCTTTCTTT.

The rearrangement uses TRBV19 and TRBJ1-5; D is undetermined. The germline CDR1 and CDR2 sequences are LNHDA and SQIVND (reference sequence). V was pared by 6 bases and J by 6 bases, with 12 bases between. This CDR3 is 13 amino acids long. The CDR3 nucleotides read TGTGCCAGTAGCGATCGGGTTCGTCAGCCCCAGCATTTT. Protein sequence: CASSDRVRQPQHF. Together with reference TRBV19 and TRBJ1-5, the CDR3 gives the full variable domain: DGGITQSPKYLFRKEGQNVTLSCEQNLNHDAMYWYRQDPGQGLRLIYYSQIVNDFQKGDIAEGYSVSREKKESFPLTVTSAQKNPTAFYLCASSDRVRQPQHFGDGTRLSIL.

This clone is a singleton in its sample. The chain combines TRBV11-2 with TRBJ2-3; possible D gene TRBD1, 5 bases. The V gene lost 5 bases and the J gene lost 2 bases, with 11 bases spanning the gap. The germline gives CDR1 SGHAT, CDR2 FQNNGV. The CDR3 has 14 residues. CDR3 amino acids: CASSRDRVTDTQYF. The CDR3 DNA follows: TGTGCCAGCAGCCGAGACAGAGTCACAGATACGCAGTATTTT.

The chain uses TRBV15 and TRBJ2-2; 11 nucleotides align to TRBD1. CDR1 is LNHNV, CDR2 YYDKDF, per germline (reference sequence). This CDR3 region has 19 residues. The ends lost 0 bases at V and 7 bases at J; junction bases unmatched: 13. CDR3 DNA sequence: TGTGCCACCAGCAGAGACTGGACAGGGGGCCGTGGTTCTAGCGGGGAGCTGTTTTTT. Its translation is CATSRDWTGGRGSSGELFF.

The chain recombines TRBV2 with TRBJ1-4, with D perhaps TRBD1 (5 bases). Germline V gene sequence: CDR1 SNHLY, CDR2 FYNNEI. This CDR3 is 12 amino acids long. Between the trimmed V and J ends, which lost 5 bases and 16 bases, there was a span of 17 bases. In DNA form, the CDR3 reads TGTGCCAGCAGTCCAACGACAGAAGGCTCGTTTTTT. Its translation is CASSPTTEGSFF.

V gene TRBV9 combines with J gene TRBJ2-5; 11 bases agree with TRBD2. V gave up 4 bases and J gave up 4 bases; unmatched junction bases: 3. The CDR3 length is 14 residues. Germline CDR1 is SGDLS and CDR2 is YYNGEE. The CDR3: CASSFSGGVETQYF. In DNA form, the CDR3 reads TGTGCCAGCAGCTTTAGCGGGGGGGTAGAGACCCAGTACTTC.

Worth noting for this clone: This CDR3 is also generated by other DNA sequences in the sample. V is TRBV5-1 and J is TRBJ1-2, with 9 bases that match TRBD1. Germline loops: CDR1 SGHRS, CDR2 YFSETQ. CDR3 length equals 13 residues. V was pared by 4 bases and J by 6 bases, with 4 bases of the junction left unmatched. The CDR3 DNA follows: TGCGCCAGCAGCCCCGGGACAGGGCATGGCTACACCTTC. Protein: CASSPGTGHGYTF.

The genes are TRBV11-2 and TRBJ1-1, with a weak D call TRBD1 (5 bases). The ends were cut back, 5 bases at V and 11 bases at J, with 18 bases in the middle. CDR1 is SGHAT, CDR2 FQNNGV, per germline. The CDR3 length is 13 residues. CDR3 residues: CASSLGGLGVAFF. CDR3 in DNA: TGTGCCAGCAGCCTGGGGGGACTCGGTGTTGCTTTCTTT.

This clone came up once. The chain employs TRBV4-1 and TRBJ2-7; D is perhaps TRBD1 (8 bases). This CDR3 has 16 residues. V gave up 4 bases and J gave up 6 bases, with 22 bases separating them. Germline CDR1 is MGHRA and CDR2 is YSYEKL. The CDR3 DNA follows: TGCGCCAGCAGCCTAAAGGAACTGACAGGGGAGGGCGAGCAGTACTTC. Translated: CASSLKELTGEGEQYF.

Written as DNA, the CDR3 is TGCGCCAGCAGCACCACAGGGGGCAGGTATGGCTACACCTTC. Protein sequence: CASSTTGGRYGYTF. The chain combines TRBV5-1 with TRBJ1-2, with TRBD1 matching over 9 bases. Trimming took 4 bases from V and 5 from J; bases not matched to a gene: 6. Germline CDR1 is SGHRS and CDR2 is YFSETQ. CDR3 length: 14 residues.

In its sample, this clone was seen once. V usage is TRBV6-5 and J usage is TRBJ2-1, with TRBD1 as a possible D gene (6 bases). Per the germline V gene, CDR1 is MNHEY and CDR2 is SVGAGI. The V end lost 5 bases, the J end lost 8 bases, and 13 bases lay between the germline ends. CDR3 size: 13 residues. The CDR3 region is CASSRQAVDEQFF. The CDR3 bases are TGTGCCAGCAGTAGACAGGCAGTCGATGAGCAGTTCTTC.

This chain uses TRBV9 with TRBJ2-5; 8 nucleotides match TRBD2. This CDR3 region has 15 residues. Per the germline V gene, CDR1 is SGDLS and CDR2 is YYNGEE. J gave up 5 bases and V 0 bases, and 6 bases lay outside the gene matches. Here the CDR3 reads CASSVVAGRGETQYF. In nucleotides, the CDR3 is TGTGCCAGCAGCGTAGTAGCGGGGAGAGGCGAGACCCAGTACTTC.